These 26 T cell receptor beta chains share one sample of origin, sequenced in a study of sequential checkpoint blockade in melanoma. Treatment reported: randomized to nivolumab then ipilimumab (arm A) or the reverse (arm B). The assay was immunoSEQ multiplex PCR, and TCRdb's table has in-frame clones only and misses some. In the table there are roughly 4,000 clones, 20% to 25% of which are singletons. Sequenced here: tumor tissue (inferred from file names), sampled from a patient given nivolumab and ipilimumab in sequence. Source of these receptors: a human donor with melanoma.

This clone came up many times. This chain links TRBV11-3 with TRBJ1-1, with D perhaps matching TRBD1 (6 bases). From germline, CDR1 is SGHNT and CDR2 YENEEA. V shed 3 bases and J shed 4 bases, with 15 bases lying between them. The CDR3 runs to 15 residues. CDR3: CASSLVAGGATEAFF. In DNA, the CDR3 is TGTGCCAGCAGCTTGGTTGCGGGGGGGGCCACTGAAGCTTTCTTT.

The chain couples TRBV11-3 to TRBJ2-7, with D possibly TRBD2 on 5 matching bases. Trimming removed 4 bases from V and 3 bases from J, with 16 bases in between. CDR1 SGHNT and CDR2 YENEEA come from the germline V gene. This CDR3 contains 15 residues. CDR3 sequence: CASSSEAQGLYEQYF. The CDR3 DNA reads TGTGCCAGCAGCTCCGAGGCCCAAGGACTCTACGAGCAGTACTTC.

This clone is medium-sized. The rearrangement links TRBV6-8 to TRBJ1-1, with TRBD1 matching over 7 bases. The V and J ends lost 4 bases and 1 base, in that order; junction bases with no gene match: 3. The CDR3 runs to 14 residues. Germline CDR1 and CDR2: MNHGY and SAAAGT. Here the CDR3 DNA reads TGTGCCAGCAGTTTCTGGACAGGGAACACTGAAGCTTTCTTT. It encodes CASSFWTGNTEAFF.

In its sample, this clone is medium-sized. The chain combines TRBV11-3 with TRBJ1-2, with TRBD1 matching 8 bases. This CDR3 region has 17 residues. Per the germline V gene, CDR1 is SGHNT and CDR2 is YENEEA. J was trimmed by 0 bases and V by 4 bases; bases with no gene match: 10. CDR3 sequence: CASSYRQRDRSNYGYTF. CDR3 DNA sequence: TGTGCCAGCAGCTACCGCCAGCGGGACAGGTCTAACTATGGCTACACCTTC. The full variable domain, in which reference TRBV11-3 and TRBJ1-2 provide the parts outside the CDR3, is EAGVVQSPRYKIIEKKQPVAFWCNPISGHNTLYWYLQNLGQGPELLIRYENEEAVDDSQLPKDRFSAERLKGVDSTLKIQPAELGDSAVYLCASSYRQRDRSNYGYTFGSGTRLTVV.

This clone was seen a few times. V gene TRBV28 combines with J gene TRBJ1-5; possible D gene TRBD1, 6 bases. CDR3 size: 16 residues. V was shortened by 6 bases and J by 0 bases, with 15 bases between the two germline ends. Germline CDR1 MDHEN, CDR2 SYDVKM. DNA for the CDR3: TGTGCCAGCAGGCCTACAGGGAATGGTAGCAATCAGCCCCAGCATTTT. It encodes CASRPTGNGSNQPQHF.

There are a few counts of this clone. The V call is TRBV30, the J call TRBJ1-1; 11 bases match TRBD1. This CDR3 contains 14 residues. Per germline, CDR1 GTSNPN and CDR2 SVGIG (reference sequence). The J segment lost 1 base and the V segment lost 3 bases, leaving 1 base of the junction unmatched. Written as DNA, the CDR3 is TGTGCCTGGAGGGGACAGGGGGAGAACACTGAAGCTTTCTTT. Translating it yields CAWRGQGENTEAFF.

This clone came up a few times. The chain joins TRBV6-8 to TRBJ2-1; D could derive from TRBD1 or TRBD2 (6 bases each). Trimming left V 5 bases short and J 9 bases short, with 14 bases between. CDR3 size: 13 residues. CDR1 and CDR2 from the germline V gene are MNHGY and SAAAGT. The CDR3 reads CASSRNREAEQFF. The CDR3 coding sequence is TGTGCCAGCAGTAGAAACAGGGAGGCTGAGCAGTTCTTC.

This clone was observed at least ten times. This CDR3 reads CASSFNGEGYEQYF. Written as DNA, the CDR3 is TGTGCCAGCAGCTTCAATGGGGAGGGGTACGAGCAGTACTTC. V usage is TRBV11-3 and J usage is TRBJ2-7; 7 bases agree with TRBD2. Losses at the gene ends were 3 bases for V and 4 bases for J; bases not matched to a gene: 6. The CDR3 runs to 14 residues. The germline CDR1 and CDR2 sequences are SGHNT and YENEEA. Based on the CDR3 plus reference TRBV11-3 and TRBJ2-7, the full variable domain is EAGVVQSPRYKIIEKKQPVAFWCNPISGHNTLYWYLQNLGQGPELLIRYENEEAVDDSQLPKDRFSAERLKGVDSTLKIQPAELGDSAVYLCASSFNGEGYEQYFGPGTRLTVT.

V and J are TRBV5-1 and TRBJ2-1; possible D gene TRBD1, 5 bases. This CDR3 spans 16 amino acids. CDR1 is SGHRS, CDR2 YFSETQ, per germline. Between the trimmed V and J ends, which lost 2 bases and 4 bases, there was a span of 16 bases. The CDR3 DNA is TGCGCCAGCAGCTTAGGGCCTACCAGGGAATACAATGAGCAGTTCTTC. Its translation: CASSLGPTREYNEQFF.

The J gene is TRBJ2-1, the V gene TRBV10-2; TRBD1 might be the D (7 bases). V shed 3 bases and J shed 9 bases, with 24 bases lying between them. This CDR3 spans 17 amino acids. Germline assignment: CDR1 WSHSY and CDR2 SAAADI. The chain's CDR3 is CASSDSFGRGARGEQFF. The CDR3 DNA follows: TGCGCCAGCAGTGACTCCTTCGGCAGGGGGGCACGTGGTGAGCAGTTCTTC.

CDR3 in amino acids: CASSYSSGAYEQYF. CDR3 sequence (DNA): TGTGCCAGCAGTTACTCTAGCGGGGCCTACGAGCAGTACTTC. The chain joins TRBV6-8 to TRBJ2-7, with 8 bases lining up with TRBD2. Germline loops: CDR1 MNHGY, CDR2 SAAAGT. This CDR3 comprises 14 residues. After removal of 0 bases from V and 2 bases from J, the junction contained 0 bases not matched to a gene.

The rearrangement uses TRBV14 and TRBJ2-1; 9 nucleotides align to TRBD2. The junction had 5 bases not matched to a gene; V was cut back by 4 bases and J by 4 bases. The CDR3 sequence is 15 residues long. Germline V lookup: CDR1 SGHDN, CDR2 FVKESK. The CDR3 reads CASSPLSGGYNEQFF. DNA of the CDR3: TGTGCCAGCAGCCCCCTAAGCGGGGGGTACAATGAGCAGTTCTTC. The entire variable domain, with the rest obtained from reference TRBV14 and TRBJ2-1, is as follows: EAGVTQFPSHSVIEKGQTVTLRCDPISGHDNLYWYRRVMGKEIKFLLHFVKESKQDESGMPNNRFLAERTGGTYSTLKVQPAELEDSGVYFCASSPLSGGYNEQFFGPGTRLTVL.

This clone has only a few counts. The chain uses TRBV6-8 and TRBJ2-7; 9 nucleotides align to TRBD1. The CDR3 extends over 14 amino acids. V lost 6 bases to trimming and J lost 2 bases; unmatched junction nucleotides: 5. CDR1 MNHGY and CDR2 SAAAGT come from the germline V gene. In DNA, the CDR3 is TGTGCCAGCAGGGACGGGACAGGGACCTACGAGCAGTACTTC. Its protein product is CASRDGTGTYEQYF.

This clone was recorded many times. The V gene is TRBV4-1, the J gene TRBJ1-3; D possibly corresponds to TRBD1 (5 bases). CDR1 MGHRA and CDR2 YSYEKL come from the germline V gene. Between the trimmed V and J ends, which lost 4 bases and 5 bases, there was a span of 15 bases. CDR3 length equals 15 residues. As DNA, the CDR3 is TGCGCCAGCAGCCGTAAGGAGGCAGGGCGAAACACCATATATTTT. Its translation is CASSRKEAGRNTIYF.

The V call is TRBV6-8, the J call TRBJ2-5; TRBD2 matches at 13 bases. V lost 6 bases, J lost 5 bases, and 6 bases stayed unmatched. The germline V gene has CDR1 MNHGY and CDR2 SAAAGT. The CDR3 totals 15 residues. Here the CDR3 reads CASSQTSGGHETQYF. The CDR3 DNA sequence: TGTGCCAGCAGCCAGACTAGCGGGGGGCATGAGACCCAGTACTTC.

The rearrangement joins TRBV19 to TRBJ1-1; TRBD1 might be the D (5 bases). This CDR3 region has 14 residues. CDR1 LNHDA and CDR2 SQIVND come from the germline V gene (reference sequence). The V end was cut by 0 bases, the J end by 5 bases, with 10 bases between. The CDR3 nucleotides are TGTGCCAGTAGTATAGATCAGGGAGCGACTGAAGCTTTCTTT. Its protein product is CASSIDQGATEAFF.

By proportion, this clone is medium-sized. The chain is built from TRBV11-3 and TRBJ1-1; the match to TRBD1 covers 7 bases. Germline V gives CDR1 SGHNT, CDR2 YENEEA. The CDR3 totals 15 residues. V lost 0 bases and J lost 4; bases outside the gene matches: 5. This CDR3 is CASSLESQGGTEAFF. The CDR3 nucleotides read TGTGCCAGCAGCTTAGAGAGTCAGGGGGGCACTGAAGCTTTCTTT.

The rearrangement links TRBV29-1 to TRBJ1-2, with 9 bases that match TRBD1. The germline CDR1 and CDR2 sequences are SQVTM and ANQGSEA. This CDR3 contains 12 residues. The V gene end was trimmed by 7 bases and the J gene end by 4 bases; junction bases not matched to a gene: 4. The CDR3 loop reads CSALGQGYGYTF. CDR3 in DNA: TGCAGCGCCTTGGGACAGGGCTATGGCTACACCTTC. Full variable domain (rest looked up from reference TRBV29-1 and TRBJ1-2): SAVISQKPSRDICQRGTSLTIQCQVDSQVTMMFWYRQQPGQSLTLIATANQGSEATYESGFVIDKFPISRPNLTFSTLTVSNMSPEDSSIYLCSALGQGYGYTFGSGTRLTVV.

The DNA for the CDR3 is TGTGCCAGCAGCCCTGGGAGAGAGGCGGATCCGCAGTATTTT. Encoded protein: CASSPGREADPQYF. This chain links TRBV9 with TRBJ2-3; maybe TRBD2 (5 bases). The CDR3 runs 14 residues. In germline, CDR1 is SGDLS, CDR2 YYNGEE. Trimming took 4 bases from V and 10 from J, leaving 19 bases between them.

This clone was found many times. This chain uses TRBV7-1 with TRBJ1-1; D remains unclear. TRBV7-1 is classed as an ORF, of uncertain function. Trimming removed 5 bases at V and 8 bases at J, with 15 bases between. This CDR3 spans 13 amino acids. CDR3 bases: TGTGCCAGCAGCCCCCGGATAAGGGAAGAAGCTTTCTTT. Its translation is CASSPRIREEAFF.

This clone is labeled as medium-sized. This chain uses TRBV6-8 with TRBJ2-7; TRBD2 agrees at 7 bases. Germline CDR1 MNHGY, CDR2 SAAAGT. The CDR3 totals 17 residues. The V gene end was trimmed by 5 bases and the J gene end by 6 bases; junction bases not matched to a gene: 19. CDR3 sequence reads: CASSDGPPGGERCEQYF. The DNA for the CDR3 is TGTGCCAGCAGTGACGGCCCCCCTGGGGGGGAAAGGTGCGAGCAGTACTTC.

This clone is categorized as medium-sized. The chain combines TRBV11-3 with TRBJ2-2; perhaps TRBD2 as D (5 bases). The V and J ends lost 5 bases and 0 bases respectively, with 16 bases between them. Germline V CDR1 and CDR2: SGHNT, YENEEA. The CDR3 is made up of 17 amino acids. CDR3 amino acids: CASSQGHEGPNTGELFF. CDR3 DNA: TGTGCCAGCAGCCAAGGTCACGAGGGCCCGAACACCGGGGAGCTGTTTTTT.

This rearrangement joins TRBV6-8 to TRBJ1-3; TRBD1 matches 8 bases. This CDR3 has 15 residues. Per germline, CDR1 MNHGY and CDR2 SAAAGT. With V trimmed by 6 bases and J by 4 bases, 8 bases remained unmatched. The CDR3, as DNA: TGTGCCAGCAGCCCGACAGGGGAAGCAGGAAACACCATATATTTT. Protein: CASSPTGEAGNTIYF.

Ten or more counts support this clone. V is TRBV11-3 and J is TRBJ2-7; unclear D gene. Looked up from germline, CDR1 is SGHNT and CDR2 is YENEEA. Trimming left V 5 bases short and J 0 bases short, with 20 bases between. CDR3 length: 17 amino acids. The CDR3 DNA reads TGTGCCAGCAGCCCCCAGCTCTTAGTGGGGATCTCCTACGAGCAGTACTTC. Translation: CASSPQLLVGISYEQYF.

The chain is built from TRBV28 and TRBJ1-5, with D hard to call. The CDR3 is made up of 13 amino acids. Germline CDR1 and CDR2: MDHEN and SYDVKM. Between the trimmed V and J ends, which lost 8 bases and 2 bases, there was a span of 10 bases. The CDR3 region has the DNA TGTGCCAGCGGTACAGTAGGCAATCAGCCCCAGCATTTT. As protein: CASGTVGNQPQHF.

The V call is TRBV19, the J call TRBJ1-2; perhaps TRBD1 as D (6 bases). V dropped 11 bases and J dropped 5 bases, with 15 bases sitting between them. Germline CDR1 LNHDA, CDR2 SQIVND (reference sequence). This CDR3 is built from 12 residues. This chain's CDR3 is CASHRDTYGYTF. CDR3 coding DNA: TGTGCCTCACACAGGGATACTTATGGCTACACCTTC.